This T cell receptor (beta chain) was observed in a study of a mutant IDH1 vaccine in newly diagnosed glioma. Broader study findings: The vaccine induced immune responses, and these occurred in 93.3% of patients.

V was pared by 1 base and J by 0 bases, with 10 bases between. There are 16 residues in the CDR3. Germline-derived CDR1 and CDR2 are SNHLY and FYNNEI. Time point in this sample: week 11, during vaccination. Vaccination comprised doses that each held 300 ug of mutant IDH1 20-mer peptide, plus topical imiquimod. In regard to this clone: The antigen remains undetermined.

Measured with immunoSEQ multiplex PCR; TCRdb has only the in-frame clones, and not every one. This table has around 31,000 clones, around 82% appearing once. This clonotype was obtained from a man aged 30 to 45 with glioma. The chain carries TRBV2 and TRBJ1-3; D is undetermined. This specimen consisted of PBMCs, obtained from a glioma patient whose treatment included an IDH1 peptide vaccine. The CDR3 loop is CASSEGSGSSGNTIYF. Here the CDR3 DNA reads TGTGCCAGCAGTGAAGGTAGCGGGAGCTCTGGAAACACCATATATTTT. The variable domain in full, with the rest retrieved from reference TRBV2 and TRBJ1-3, is EPEVTQTPSHQVTQMGQEVILRCVPISNHLYFYWYRQILGQKVEFLVSFYNNEISEKSEIFDDQFSVERPDGSNFTLKIRSTKLEDSAMYFCASSEGSGSSGNTIYFGEGSWLTVV.